This is a list of T cell receptor beta chains from one sample in a study of Siglec-9 on CD8 T cells in melanoma. Clones were read by immunoSEQ multiplex PCR, and TCRdb kept only the in-frame ones, dropping some. The data hold 30,000 to 45,000 clones, with about 80% observed a single time. The material sequenced was Siglec-9- CD8+ T cells sorted from blood. The receptors originated from a human donor in good health. Each CDR3 is given with its conserved first and last residue. Each record gives: CDR3 length, J gene, clone size, V gene, D gene, CDR3 protein, CDR3 DNA. The D gene is left open where the match is weak. Only part of the rows carry a size: once, few, many, or a class if the clone is expanded.

17	TRBJ2-3	.	TRBV9	TRBD2	CASSPRTSGGLTDTQYF	TGTGCCAGCAGCCCCCGGACTAGCGGGGGGTTAACAGATACGCAGTATTTT
15	TRBJ2-3	.	TRBV18	.	CASSPPRGGTDTQYF	TGTGCCAGCTCACCACCGAGGGGTGGCACAGATACGCAGTATTTT
16	TRBJ2-7	.	TRBV19	.	CASSMSFGESRYEQYF	TGTGCCAGTAGTATGTCGTTCGGGGAGTCGCGCTACGAGCAGTACTTC
17	TRBJ2-1	.	TRBV29-1	TRBD1	CSVEAAATGDLYNEQFF	TGCAGCGTTGAAGCGGCCGCGACAGGGGATTTATACAATGAGCAGTTCTTC
13	TRBJ1-4	.	TRBV30	.	CAGGQYLNEKLFF	TGTGCCGGAGGACAGTATCTTAATGAAAAACTGTTTTTT
13	TRBJ1-4	.	TRBV5-1	.	CASSFESGEKLFF	TGCGCCAGCAGCTTTGAGTCAGGCGAAAAACTGTTTTTT
15	TRBJ1-1	.	TRBV5-6	.	CASSLVGRGNTEAFF	TGTGCCAGCAGCTTGGTCGGCAGGGGGAACACTGAAGCTTTCTTT
14	TRBJ2-7	.	TRBV30	.	CAWSPPGLRYEQYF	TGTGCCTGGAGTCCTCCGGGGCTCCGATACGAGCAGTACTTC
15	TRBJ1-2	.	TRBV11-2	TRBD1	CASSLVAGGNYGYTF	TGTGCCAGCAGCTTAGTGGCAGGGGGGAACTATGGCTACACCTTC
12	TRBJ2-5	.	TRBV6-1	.	CASSVTQETQYF	TGTGCCAGCAGTGTAACGCAAGAGACCCAGTACTTC
15	TRBJ1-1	.	TRBV7-3	.	CASSSWRAMNTEAFF	TGTGCCAGCAGTTCCTGGAGAGCAATGAACACTGAAGCTTTCTTT
13	TRBJ2-7	.	TRBV5-6	.	CASSPAPLGRQYF	TGTGCCAGCAGCCCGGCCCCACTTGGGCGGCAGTACTTC
14	TRBJ2-3	.	TRBV7-6	.	CASSQGRGEDTQYF	TGTGCCAGCAGCCAGGGGCGGGGCGAAGATACGCAGTATTTT
15	TRBJ2-1	.	TRBV15	.	CATSTPGVNYNEQFF	TGTGCCACCAGCACCCCGGGAGTTAACTACAATGAGCAGTTCTTC
14	TRBJ1-5	few	TRBV2	.	CASSEVWSNQPQHF	TGTGCCAGCAGTGAAGTGTGGAGCAATCAGCCCCAGCATTTT
14	TRBJ2-7	once	TRBV7-8	.	CASSTDSDSYEQYF	TGTGCCAGCAGCACCGACAGTGACTCCTACGAGCAGTACTTC
13	TRBJ2-1	.	TRBV29-1	.	CSGQGGAGNEQFF	TGCAGCGGCCAGGGGGGGGCGGGTAATGAGCAGTTCTTC
13	TRBJ2-7	.	TRBV7-9	TRBD1	CASSLGTGPEQYF	TGTGCCAGCAGCTTGGGGACAGGGCCCGAGCAGTACTTC
15	TRBJ2-3	.	TRBV19	.	CASSHTSSGADTQYF	TGTGCCAGTAGCCATACCAGCTCCGGCGCAGATACGCAGTATTTT
13	TRBJ1-2	.	TRBV27	.	CASSFAANYGYTF	TGTGCCAGCAGTTTCGCAGCTAACTATGGCTACACCTTC
14	TRBJ2-7	once	TRBV6-5	TRBD1	CASRDGTGVNEQYF	TGTGCCAGCAGAGATGGGACAGGGGTAAACGAGCAGTACTTC
13	TRBJ2-3	.	TRBV5-4	.	CASRGTALDTQYF	TGTGCCAGCAGGGGGACTGCTTTGGATACGCAGTATTTT
15	TRBJ2-1	.	TRBV27	TRBD2	CASLEREGHYNEQFF	TGTGCCAGCCTTGAGCGGGAGGGCCACTACAATGAGCAGTTCTTC
15	TRBJ1-1	few	TRBV27	.	CASSRRQDMNTEAFF	TGTGCCAGCAGTCGAAGACAGGACATGAACACTGAAGCTTTCTTT
15	TRBJ2-7	.	TRBV27	TRBD2	CASSLSSGRTYEQYF	TGTGCCAGCAGTTTATCTAGCGGGAGAACCTACGAGCAGTACTTC
14	TRBJ2-7	few	TRBV5-4	TRBD1	CASSRDRVSYEQYF	TGTGCCAGCAGCAGGGACAGGGTTTCCTACGAGCAGTACTTC
13	TRBJ1-1	.	TRBV7-7	.	CASAAGMNTEAFF	TGTGCTAGCGCCGCAGGAATGAACACTGAAGCTTTCTTT
15	TRBJ1-1	.	TRBV11-2	.	CASSLDRGLNTEAFF	TGTGCCAGCAGCTTAGATAGAGGGCTGAACACTGAAGCTTTCTTT
13	TRBJ1-1	.	TRBV5-6	.	CASQGWENTEAFF	TGTGCCAGCCAGGGTTGGGAGAACACTGAAGCTTTCTTT
14	TRBJ2-1	.	TRBV28	.	CASRGGDSYNEQFF	TGTGCCAGCAGGGGCGGGGATTCCTACAATGAGCAGTTCTTC
11	TRBJ2-5	.	TRBV9	.	CASSASGTQYF	TGTGCCAGCAGCGCCTCGGGGACCCAGTACTTC
12	TRBJ2-7	.	TRBV30	.	CAWSSVGYEQYF	TGTGCCTGGAGCTCTGTCGGGTACGAGCAGTACTTC
16	TRBJ1-1	.	TRBV4-1	.	CASSQDSQGIGTEAFF	TGCGCCAGCAGCCAAGATTCCCAGGGGATAGGGACTGAAGCTTTCTTT
13	TRBJ1-5	few	TRBV6-5	.	CASSIGGNQPQHF	TGTGCCAGCAGTATAGGGGGTAATCAGCCCCAGCATTTT
16	TRBJ2-5	.	TRBV9	TRBD2	CASSVGTSAFQETQYF	TGTGCCAGCAGCGTTGGGACTAGCGCTTTCCAAGAGACCCAGTACTTC
13	TRBJ2-7	.	TRBV6-6	TRBD1	CASSWDSSYEQYF	TGTGCCAGCAGTTGGGACAGCTCCTACGAGCAGTACTTC
12	TRBJ1-4	.	TRBV4-1	.	CASSQSREKLFF	TGCGCCAGCAGCCAATCTCGAGAAAAACTGTTTTTT
11	TRBJ2-1	.	TRBV7-9	.	CASSPRREQFF	TGTGCCAGCAGCCCTCGAAGGGAGCAGTTCTTC
15	TRBJ1-5	.	TRBV28	.	CASSFPASGNQPQHF	TGTGCCAGCAGTTTTCCCGCTTCGGGCAATCAGCCCCAGCATTTT
13	TRBJ2-7	.	TRBV10-1	.	CASSEHIYREQYF	TGCGCCAGCAGTGAGCACATTTACAGGGAGCAGTACTTC
15	TRBJ2-5	.	TRBV7-6	TRBD1	CASSSGDRGRETQYF	TGTGCCAGCAGCTCGGGGGACAGGGGGAGAGAGACCCAGTACTTC
16	TRBJ1-4	.	TRBV15	.	CATSRLGQPGGEKLFF	TGTGCCACCAGCAGACTCGGACAACCCGGCGGGGAAAAACTGTTTTTT
16	TRBJ2-2	.	TRBV7-9	.	CASSSRTDRITGELFF	TGTGCCAGCAGTAGCAGGACGGATAGAATCACCGGGGAGCTGTTTTTT
15	TRBJ2-3	.	TRBV2	.	CASSPRHPDTDTQYF	TGTGCCAGCAGTCCGAGACATCCCGACACAGATACGCAGTATTTT
16	TRBJ2-7	.	TRBV27	.	CASSSSTSRSSYEQYF	TGTGCCAGCAGTTCCTCAACTAGCAGGAGCTCCTACGAGCAGTACTTC
15	TRBJ1-5	.	TRBV4-1	TRBD1	CASSPGQGAYQPQHF	TGCGCCAGCAGCCCCGGACAGGGGGCATACCAGCCCCAGCATTTT
14	TRBJ1-2	.	TRBV6-5	TRBD1	CASSYSTGAGGYTF	TGTGCCAGCAGTTACTCGACAGGGGCTGGGGGCTACACCTTC
12	TRBJ1-1	.	TRBV19	.	CASGQSNTEAFF	TGTGCCAGTGGACAGTCGAACACTGAAGCTTTCTTT
17	TRBJ2-2	.	TRBV9	.	CASSVGGPTLHTGELFF	TGTGCCAGCAGCGTAGGCGGTCCAACGCTCCACACCGGGGAGCTGTTTTTT
15	TRBJ2-4	.	TRBV6-5	TRBD1	CASSPTGTGEGIQYF	TGTGCCAGCAGCCCAACCGGGACAGGGGAAGGCATTCAGTACTTC
14	TRBJ2-3	.	TRBV9	TRBD2	CASSVSGLADTQYF	TGTGCCAGCAGCGTTAGCGGGCTGGCAGATACGCAGTATTTT
15	TRBJ2-1	.	TRBV27	TRBD1	CASSSQGASYNEQFF	TGTGCCAGCAGTTCTCAGGGGGCCTCCTACAATGAGCAGTTCTTC
13	TRBJ2-5	.	TRBV18	.	CASSLGGRETQYF	TGTGCCAGCTCACTTGGGGGGAGAGAGACCCAGTACTTC
14	TRBJ2-7	.	TRBV19	.	CASSMWGGGYEQYF	TGTGCCAGTAGTATGTGGGGGGGCGGCTACGAGCAGTACTTC